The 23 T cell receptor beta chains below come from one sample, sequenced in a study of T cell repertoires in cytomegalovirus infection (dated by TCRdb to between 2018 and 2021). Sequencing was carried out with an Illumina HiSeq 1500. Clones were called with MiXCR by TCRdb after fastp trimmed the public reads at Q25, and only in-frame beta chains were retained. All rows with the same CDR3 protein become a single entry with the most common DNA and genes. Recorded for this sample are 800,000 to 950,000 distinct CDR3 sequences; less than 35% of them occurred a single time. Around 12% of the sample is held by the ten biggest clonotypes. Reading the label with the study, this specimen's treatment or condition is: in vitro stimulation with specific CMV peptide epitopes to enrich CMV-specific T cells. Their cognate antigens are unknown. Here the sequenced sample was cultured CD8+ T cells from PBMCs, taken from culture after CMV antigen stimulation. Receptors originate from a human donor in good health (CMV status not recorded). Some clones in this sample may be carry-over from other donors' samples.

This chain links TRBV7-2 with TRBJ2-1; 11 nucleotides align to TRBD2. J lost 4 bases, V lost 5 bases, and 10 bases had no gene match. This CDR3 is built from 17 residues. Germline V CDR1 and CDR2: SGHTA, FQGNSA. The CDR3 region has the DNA TGTGCCAGCAGCCCTGAATTGGGACTAGCGGTATACAATGAGCAGTTCTTC. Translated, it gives CASSPELGLAVYNEQFF.

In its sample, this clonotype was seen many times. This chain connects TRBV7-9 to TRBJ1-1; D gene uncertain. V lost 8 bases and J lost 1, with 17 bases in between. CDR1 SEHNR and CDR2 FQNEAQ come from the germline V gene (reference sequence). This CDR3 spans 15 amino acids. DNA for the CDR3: TGTGCCAGCCCTATCCCGGCGACACCGAACACTGAAGCTTTCTTT. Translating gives CASPIPATPNTEAFF.

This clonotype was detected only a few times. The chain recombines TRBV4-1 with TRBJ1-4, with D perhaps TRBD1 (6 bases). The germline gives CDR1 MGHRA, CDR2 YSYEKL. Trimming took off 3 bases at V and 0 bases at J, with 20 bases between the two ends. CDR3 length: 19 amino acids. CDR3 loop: CASSHFTGWSPATNEKLFF. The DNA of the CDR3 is TGCGCCAGCAGCCATTTTACAGGGTGGTCCCCGGCAACTAATGAAAAACTGTTTTTT.

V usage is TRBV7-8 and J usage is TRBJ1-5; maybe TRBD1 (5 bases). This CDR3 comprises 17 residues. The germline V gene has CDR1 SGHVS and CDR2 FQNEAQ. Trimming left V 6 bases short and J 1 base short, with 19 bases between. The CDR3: CASRLNGPQESNQPQHF. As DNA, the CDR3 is TGTGCCAGCAGACTGAACGGCCCACAGGAGAGCAATCAGCCCCAGCATTTT.

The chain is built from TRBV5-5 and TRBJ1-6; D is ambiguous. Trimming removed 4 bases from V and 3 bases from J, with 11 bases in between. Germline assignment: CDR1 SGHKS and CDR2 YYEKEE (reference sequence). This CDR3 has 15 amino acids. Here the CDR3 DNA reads TGTGCCAGCAGCACCAATAGGGACTATAATTCACCCCTCCACTTT. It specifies CASSTNRDYNSPLHF.

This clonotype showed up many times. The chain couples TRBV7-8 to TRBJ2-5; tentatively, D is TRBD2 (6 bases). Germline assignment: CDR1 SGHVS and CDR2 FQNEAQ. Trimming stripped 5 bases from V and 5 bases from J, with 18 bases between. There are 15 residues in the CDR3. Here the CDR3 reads CASSPRLVKEETQYF. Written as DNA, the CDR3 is TGTGCCAGCAGCCCCAGACTAGTCAAGGAGGAGACCCAGTACTTC.

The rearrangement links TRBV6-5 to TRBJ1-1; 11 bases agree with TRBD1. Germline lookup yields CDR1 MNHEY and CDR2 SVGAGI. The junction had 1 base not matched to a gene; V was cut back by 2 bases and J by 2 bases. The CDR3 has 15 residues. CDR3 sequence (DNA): TGTGCCAGCAGTTACGGACAGGGGGCTAACACTGAAGCTTTCTTT. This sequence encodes CASSYGQGANTEAFF.

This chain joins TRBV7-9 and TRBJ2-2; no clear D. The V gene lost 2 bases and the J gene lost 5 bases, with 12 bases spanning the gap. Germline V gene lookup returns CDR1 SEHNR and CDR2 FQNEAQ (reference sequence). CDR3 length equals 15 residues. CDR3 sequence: CASSLKPGVTGELFF. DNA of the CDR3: TGTGCCAGCAGCTTAAAGCCAGGAGTTACCGGGGAGCTGTTTTTT.

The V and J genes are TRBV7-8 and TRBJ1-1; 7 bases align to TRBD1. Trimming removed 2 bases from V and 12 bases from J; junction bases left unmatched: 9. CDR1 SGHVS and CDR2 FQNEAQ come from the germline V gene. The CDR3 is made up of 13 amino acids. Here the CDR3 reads CASSLREDRETFF. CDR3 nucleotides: TGTGCCAGCAGCTTAAGAGAAGACAGGGAAACTTTCTTT. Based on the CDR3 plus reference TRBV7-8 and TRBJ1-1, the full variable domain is GAGVSQSPRYKVAKRGQDVALRCDPISGHVSLFWYQQALGQGPEFLTYFQNEAQLDKSGLPSDRFFAERPEGSVSTLKIQRTQQEDSAVYLCASSLREDRETFFGQGTRLTVV.

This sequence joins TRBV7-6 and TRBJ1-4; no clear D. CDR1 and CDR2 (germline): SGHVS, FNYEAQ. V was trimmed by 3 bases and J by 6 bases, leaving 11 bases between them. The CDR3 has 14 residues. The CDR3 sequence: CASSLRTNDEKLFF. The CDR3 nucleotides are TGTGCCAGCAGCTTGCGAACCAATGATGAAAAACTGTTTTTT.

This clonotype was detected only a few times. The CDR3 sequence: CASSPTPGQGFGTIEAFF. The CDR3 coding sequence is TGCGCCAGCAGCCCAACCCCGGGACAGGGTTTTGGGACTATTGAAGCTTTCTTT. This chain links TRBV4-1 with TRBJ1-1; 9 nucleotides agree with TRBD1. The CDR3 covers 18 residues. V lost 4 bases, J lost 7 bases, and 19 bases stayed unmatched. The V gene's germline CDR1 is MGHRA and CDR2 YSYEKL.

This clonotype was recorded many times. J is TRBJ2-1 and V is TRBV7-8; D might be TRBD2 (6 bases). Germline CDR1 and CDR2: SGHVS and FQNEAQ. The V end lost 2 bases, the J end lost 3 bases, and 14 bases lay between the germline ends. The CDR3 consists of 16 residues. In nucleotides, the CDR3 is TGTGCCAGCAGCTTACGAGGTCTGGGGGGCTACAATGAGCAGTTCTTC. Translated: CASSLRGLGGYNEQFF.

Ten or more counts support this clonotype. CDR3 nucleotide sequence: TGTGCCAGCAGCAGTTACAGGACCACTGAAGCTTTCTTT. It is translated as CASSSYRTTEAFF. The chain has TRBV7-8 and TRBJ1-1, with D possibly being TRBD1 (5 bases). V lost 5 bases, J lost 4 bases, and 11 bases lay in between. This CDR3 contains 13 residues. The germline V gene has CDR1 SGHVS and CDR2 FQNEAQ.

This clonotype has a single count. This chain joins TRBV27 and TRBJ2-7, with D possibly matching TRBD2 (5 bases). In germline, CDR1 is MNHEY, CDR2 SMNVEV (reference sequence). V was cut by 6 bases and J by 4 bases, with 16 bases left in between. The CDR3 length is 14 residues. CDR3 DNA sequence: TGTGCCAGCAGCCCCTCCCCCCGGGGTTACGAGCAGTACTTC. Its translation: CASSPSPRGYEQYF.

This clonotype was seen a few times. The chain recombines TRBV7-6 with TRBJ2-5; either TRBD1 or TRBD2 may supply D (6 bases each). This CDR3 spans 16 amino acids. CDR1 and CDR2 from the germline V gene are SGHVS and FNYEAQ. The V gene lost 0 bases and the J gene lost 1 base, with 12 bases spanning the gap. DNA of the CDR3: TGTGCCAGCAGCTTAGCCGGGGGCCGGGGCCAAGAGACCCAGTACTTC. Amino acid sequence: CASSLAGGRGQETQYF.

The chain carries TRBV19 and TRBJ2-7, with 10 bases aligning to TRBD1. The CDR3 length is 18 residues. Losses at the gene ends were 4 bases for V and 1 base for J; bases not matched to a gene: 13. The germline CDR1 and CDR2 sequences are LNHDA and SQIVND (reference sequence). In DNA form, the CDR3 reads TGTGCCAGTAGTACCAGTCCCGGGACAGGGGCGGAATCCTACGAGCAGTACTTC. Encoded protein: CASSTSPGTGAESYEQYF. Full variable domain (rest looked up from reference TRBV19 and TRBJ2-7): DGGITQSPKYLFRKEGQNVTLSCEQNLNHDAMYWYRQDPGQGLRLIYYSQIVNDFQKGDIAEGYSVSREKKESFPLTVTSAQKNPTAFYLCASSTSPGTGAESYEQYFGPGTRLTVT.

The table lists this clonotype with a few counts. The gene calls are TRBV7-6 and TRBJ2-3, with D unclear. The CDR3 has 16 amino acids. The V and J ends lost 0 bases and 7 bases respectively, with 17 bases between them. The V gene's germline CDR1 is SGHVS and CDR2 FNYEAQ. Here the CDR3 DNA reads TGTGCCAGCAGCTTAGCGGCAATTCGTTTGGACCATACGCAGTATTTT. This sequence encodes CASSLAAIRLDHTQYF.

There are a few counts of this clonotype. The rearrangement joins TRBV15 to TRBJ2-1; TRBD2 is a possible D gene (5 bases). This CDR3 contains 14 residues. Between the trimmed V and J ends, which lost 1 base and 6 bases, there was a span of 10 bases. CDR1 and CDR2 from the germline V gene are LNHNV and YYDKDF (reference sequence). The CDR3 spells CATSRVRALNEQFF. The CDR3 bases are TGTGCCACCAGCAGAGTGCGGGCCCTCAATGAGCAGTTCTTC.

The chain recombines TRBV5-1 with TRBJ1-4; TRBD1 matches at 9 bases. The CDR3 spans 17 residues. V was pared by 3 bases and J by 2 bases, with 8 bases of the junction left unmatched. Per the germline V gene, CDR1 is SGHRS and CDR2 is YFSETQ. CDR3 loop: CASSWTGATSTNEKLFF. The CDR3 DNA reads TGCGCCAGCAGCTGGACAGGGGCTACATCGACTAATGAAAAACTGTTTTTT.

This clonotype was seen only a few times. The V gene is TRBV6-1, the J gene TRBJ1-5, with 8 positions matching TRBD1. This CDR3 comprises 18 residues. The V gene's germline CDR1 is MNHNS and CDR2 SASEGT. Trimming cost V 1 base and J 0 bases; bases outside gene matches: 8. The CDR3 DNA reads TGTGCCAGCAGTGAAGGAGGACAGGGCACCTATAGCAATCAGCCCCAGCATTTT. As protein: CASSEGGQGTYSNQPQHF.

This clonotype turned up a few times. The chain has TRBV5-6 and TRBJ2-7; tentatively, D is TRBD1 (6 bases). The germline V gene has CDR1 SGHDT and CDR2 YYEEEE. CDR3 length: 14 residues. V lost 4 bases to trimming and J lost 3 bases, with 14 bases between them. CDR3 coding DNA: TGTGCCAGCAGCATCGGGACAAGCTTCTACGAGCAGTACGTC. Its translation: CASSIGTSFYEQYV.

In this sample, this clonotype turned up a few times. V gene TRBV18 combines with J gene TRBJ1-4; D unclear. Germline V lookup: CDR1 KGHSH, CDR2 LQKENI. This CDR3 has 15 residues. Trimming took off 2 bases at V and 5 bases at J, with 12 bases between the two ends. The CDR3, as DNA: TGTGCCAGCTCACCAGGGAGACCGGGGAATGAAAAACTGTTTTTT. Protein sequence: CASSPGRPGNEKLFF.

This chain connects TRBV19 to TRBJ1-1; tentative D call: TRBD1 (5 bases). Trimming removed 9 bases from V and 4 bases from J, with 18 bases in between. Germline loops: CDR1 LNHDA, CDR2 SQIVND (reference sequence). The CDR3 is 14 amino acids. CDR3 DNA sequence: TGTGCCAGCTTCCAGGGACGGTTGATCACTGAAGCTTTCTTT. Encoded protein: CASFQGRLITEAFF.